A single sample gave rise to the 8 T cell receptor beta chains below, sequenced in a study of blood T cell repertoires in COVID-19. The table came from immunoSEQ multiplex PCR; TCRdb's copy has only in-frame clones and leaves some out. The sample includes roughly 40,000 clones, approximately 85% seen only once; the top ten take roughly 13%. The sequenced sample consisted of peripheral blood. The receptors here all came from a woman in her seventies in a cohort sampled during active COVID-19.

This clone was detected only once. The V and J genes are TRBV30 and TRBJ2-3; 10 bases match TRBD2. Germline CDR1 reads GTSNPN; CDR2 reads SVGIG (reference sequence). The V gene end was trimmed by 4 bases and the J gene end by 5 bases; junction bases not matched to a gene: 9. The CDR3 consists of 15 residues. The CDR3 loop reads CAWTNLAGVGDTQYF. In nucleotides, the CDR3 is TGTGCCTGGACCAATCTAGCGGGAGTTGGAGATACGCAGTATTTT.

This chain uses TRBV5-1 with TRBJ2-3; 13 nucleotides align to TRBD2. The CDR3 is made up of 17 amino acids. CDR1 is SGHRS and CDR2 is YFSETQ in the germline V gene. V dropped 4 bases and J dropped 3; count of bases not matched to a gene: 8. CDR3 sequence reads: CASSVTSGRPRTDTQYF. For the CDR3, the DNA is TGCGCCAGCAGCGTGACTAGCGGGAGGCCCCGGACAGATACGCAGTATTTT.

The J gene is TRBJ1-2, the V gene TRBV19, with no clear D. This CDR3 region has 13 residues. Trimming removed 2 bases from V and 6 bases from J, with 10 bases in between. Looked up from germline, CDR1 is LNHDA and CDR2 is SQIVND (reference sequence). The CDR3 spells CASSIRFQDGYTF. The CDR3 nucleotides read TGTGCCAGTAGTATAAGGTTCCAGGATGGCTACACCTTC. Full variable domain (rest looked up from reference TRBV19 and TRBJ1-2): DGGITQSPKYLFRKEGQNVTLSCEQNLNHDAMYWYRQDPGQGLRLIYYSQIVNDFQKGDIAEGYSVSREKKESFPLTVTSAQKNPTAFYLCASSIRFQDGYTFGSGTRLTVV.

This sequence joins TRBV6-6 and TRBJ2-6; weak D call: TRBD1 (6 bases). Germline lookup yields CDR1 MNHNY and CDR2 SVGAGI (reference sequence). The CDR3 is 16 residues long. The V and J ends lost 5 bases and 2 bases respectively, with 13 bases between them. The DNA of the CDR3 is TGTGCCAGCAGTACAGGGTCCCCCACTGGGGCCAACGTCCTGACTTTC. This gives the protein CASSTGSPTGANVLTF.

The chain combines TRBV5-1 with TRBJ2-5, with 8 bases fitting TRBD2. CDR1 and CDR2 from the germline V gene are SGHRS and YFSETQ. CDR3 length: 16 residues. Trimming took 0 bases from V and 2 from J; bases not matched to a gene: 6. CDR3 coding DNA: TGCGCCAGCAGCTTGGGGCGGACGGGGGGGCAAGAGACCCAGTACTTC. It encodes CASSLGRTGGQETQYF.

The chain carries TRBV7-2 and TRBJ2-1, with 7 bases aligning to TRBD2. Trimming took 5 bases from V and 3 from J; bases not matched to a gene: 7. This CDR3 contains 15 residues. Germline lookup yields CDR1 SGHTA and CDR2 FQGNSA. The CDR3 loop reads CASSPGVAGYNEQFF. CDR3 DNA: TGTGCCAGCAGCCCCGGAGTAGCGGGCTACAATGAGCAGTTCTTC.

The chain employs TRBV12-3 or TRBV12-4 and TRBJ2-7; D unresolved. CDR3 length: 13 residues. Trimming cost V 3 bases and J 7 bases, with 13 bases left between them. CDR3 residues: CASSFLGPGEQYF. CDR3 DNA: TGTGCCAGCAGTTTTCTCGGTCCGGGTGAGCAGTACTTC.

This clone was observed a few times. The chain has TRBV7-9 and TRBJ2-7, with a weak D call TRBD1 (5 bases). V gave up 8 bases and J gave up 3 bases, with 14 bases separating them. This CDR3 is built from 13 residues. Per germline, CDR1 SEHNR and CDR2 FQNEAQ (reference sequence). The CDR3 DNA reads as TGTGCCAGCCAACAGGCTCTCCTCTACGAGCAGTACTTC. Encoded protein: CASQQALLYEQYF.